The 22 T cell receptor beta chains below were found in one sample sequenced in a study of blood T cell repertoires in COVID-19. Libraries were prepared by immunoSEQ multiplex PCR; TCRdb keeps only in-frame clonotypes and omits some of them. The sample has 150,000 to 200,000 clones; more than 75% are singletons. Sequencing used peripheral blood. Receptors were obtained from a man in his 60s with COVID-19, enrolled during active disease.

This clone was picked up a small number of times. The chain is built from TRBV7-9 and TRBJ1-2; TRBD1 matches at 10 bases. Germline values: CDR1 SEHNR, CDR2 FQNEAQ (reference sequence). J was trimmed by 5 bases and V by 5 bases; bases with no gene match: 8. This CDR3 contains 15 residues. The CDR3 is CASSNSTGGAYGYTF. CDR3 in DNA: TGTGCCAGCAGCAACTCGACAGGGGGCGCTTATGGCTACACCTTC.

The genes are TRBV5-6 and TRBJ2-5, with TRBD2 matching over 11 bases. J lost 5 bases, V lost 4 bases, and 10 bases had no gene match. Germline assignment: CDR1 SGHDT and CDR2 YYEEEE. This CDR3 has 16 amino acids. CDR3 DNA sequence: TGTGCCAGCAGCCCCAGGAGTAGCGGGGGGGTGGAGACCCAGTACTTC. It specifies CASSPRSSGGVETQYF.

The J gene is TRBJ2-6, the V gene TRBV30; a weak D match, TRBD1 (6 bases). Germline assignment: CDR1 GTSNPN and CDR2 SVGIG (reference sequence). The CDR3 is 15 residues long. V lost 0 bases to trimming and J lost 0 bases, with 6 bases between them. CDR3: CAWSVGGSGANVLTF. The CDR3 nucleotides read TGTGCCTGGAGTGTAGGGGGCTCTGGGGCCAACGTCCTGACTTTC.

This clone was detected only once. V gene TRBV6-2 or TRBV6-3 combines with J gene TRBJ2-7; 10 bases fit TRBD2. The germline CDR1 and CDR2 sequences are MNHEY and SVGEGT. The CDR3 has 13 residues. Trimming at V came to 5 bases and at J to 12 bases, leaving 10 bases not matched to a gene. DNA for the CDR3: TGTGCCAGCAGTAGACTAGCGGGCCAGTCTCCGTACTTC. It is translated as CASSRLAGQSPYF.

For this clone: This sample includes further DNA sequences coding for the same CDR3. This chain links TRBV18 with TRBJ1-1; 7 nucleotides line up with TRBD1. V shed 3 bases, J shed 4 bases, and the junction held 2 bases outside the gene matches. CDR3 size: 13 residues. Germline CDR1 reads KGHSH; CDR2 reads LQKENI. CDR3 bases: TGTGCCAGCTCACCTGACAGGGTCACTGAAGCTTTCTTT. Translating gives CASSPDRVTEAFF.

This clone occurred a few times. This rearrangement joins TRBV9 to TRBJ2-7; TRBD1 aligns across 8 bases. The CDR3 is made up of 14 amino acids. Trimming took 4 bases from V and 3 from J; bases not matched to a gene: 6. The germline V gene encodes CDR1 SGDLS and CDR2 YYNGEE. In DNA form, the CDR3 reads TGTGCCAGCAGCCCCGGGACAGGATACTACGAGCAGTACTTC. This sequence encodes CASSPGTGYYEQYF.

The rearrangement links TRBV19 to TRBJ2-3; 12 bases match TRBD2. The germline V gene encodes CDR1 LNHDA and CDR2 SQIVND (reference sequence). This CDR3 has 19 amino acids. With V trimmed by 1 base and J by 0 bases, 8 bases remained unmatched. CDR3 nucleotides: TGTGCCAGTAGTATAGCGGGGACTAGCGGGCTTATTAGCACAGATACGCAGTATTTT. Its protein product is CASSIAGTSGLISTDTQYF. The whole variable domain, filled in from reference TRBV19 and TRBJ2-3, reads DGGITQSPKYLFRKEGQNVTLSCEQNLNHDAMYWYRQDPGQGLRLIYYSQIVNDFQKGDIAEGYSVSREKKESFPLTVTSAQKNPTAFYLCASSIAGTSGLISTDTQYFGPGTRLTVL.

The genes are TRBV2 and TRBJ2-4; TRBD1 is a possible D gene (5 bases). Germline V CDR1 and CDR2: SNHLY, FYNNEI. CDR3 length equals 14 residues. The V gene lost 3 bases and the J gene lost 0 bases, with 6 bases spanning the gap. CDR3 DNA sequence: TGTGCCAGCAGTGAGGGGCTAGCCAAAAACATTCAGTACTTC. Protein sequence: CASSEGLAKNIQYF.

This chain uses TRBV7-3 with TRBJ2-6; weak D call: TRBD2 (5 bases). The CDR3 runs to 17 residues. Trimming took 1 base from V and 1 from J, leaving 11 bases between them. The germline CDR1 and CDR2 sequences are SGHTA and FQGTGA. The chain's CDR3 is CASSLSSRGSGANVLTF. In DNA, the CDR3 is TGTGCCAGCAGCTTAAGTTCTCGGGGTTCTGGGGCCAACGTCCTGACTTTC.

J is TRBJ1-4 and V is TRBV5-1, with 7 bases aligning to TRBD1. V trimming: 4 bases; J trimming: 8 bases; junction bases outside the gene matches: 5. The CDR3 totals 13 residues. Germline V gene lookup returns CDR1 SGHRS and CDR2 YFSETQ. The CDR3 bases are TGCGCCAGCAGCCCCCTGACAGGGGAAAAACTGTTTTTT. It codes for CASSPLTGEKLFF.

This chain uses TRBV5-4 with TRBJ2-3; D ambiguous. CDR1 is SGHNT, CDR2 YYREEE, per germline (reference sequence). CDR3 size: 13 residues. V lost 1 base, J lost 7 bases, and 10 bases lay in between. The CDR3 DNA reads TGTGCCAGCAGCTTGTCTGGCACGAATACGCAGTATTTT. It specifies CASSLSGTNTQYF.

The V and J genes are TRBV11-3 and TRBJ1-2; perhaps TRBD1 as D (5 bases). Germline V gives CDR1 SGHNT, CDR2 YENEEA. V was cut by 0 bases and J by 7 bases, with 15 bases left in between. CDR3 length: 15 amino acids. DNA for the CDR3: TGTGCCAGCAGCTTAGAAAGGGGCGCATCTATTGGCTACACCTTC. The encoded protein is CASSLERGASIGYTF.

This clone was counted a single time. The genes are TRBV2 and TRBJ2-1; 10 nucleotides align to TRBD2. The CDR3 runs to 17 residues. Per germline, CDR1 SNHLY and CDR2 FYNNEI. The V segment lost 5 bases and the J segment 5 bases; nucleotides outside the gene matches: 12. The CDR3, as DNA: TGTGCCAGCAGTTTTTTAGCGGGGGGTCCTGGCCACAATGAGCAGTTCTTC. Translation: CASSFLAGGPGHNEQFF.

This clone was recorded only once. V gene TRBV7-2 combines with J gene TRBJ2-5; D is possibly TRBD1 (6 bases). The V gene lost 5 bases and the J gene lost 5 bases, with 15 bases spanning the gap. Germline CDR1 is SGHTA and CDR2 is FQGNSA. The CDR3 consists of 14 residues. CDR3 residues: CASSPLGGPETQYF. CDR3 in DNA: TGTGCCAGCAGCCCCCTAGGGGGTCCTGAGACCCAGTACTTC.

The V call is TRBV5-6, the J call TRBJ2-1, with D possibly matching TRBD2 (6 bases). Between the trimmed V and J ends, which lost 0 bases and 2 bases, there was a span of 9 bases. The V gene's germline CDR1 is SGHDT and CDR2 YYEEEE. The CDR3 extends over 15 amino acids. CDR3 loop: CASSLARTTYNEQFF. In nucleotides, the CDR3 is TGTGCCAGCAGCTTGGCCCGGACTACCTACAATGAGCAGTTCTTC.

The rearrangement uses TRBV27 and TRBJ2-3; weak D call: TRBD1 (5 bases). Germline-derived CDR1 and CDR2 are MNHEY and SMNVEV (reference sequence). The CDR3 loop spans 15 amino acids. The V and J ends lost 0 bases and 3 bases respectively, with 10 bases between them. The CDR3 loop reads CASSLSRQGTDTQYF. The CDR3 DNA follows: TGTGCCAGCAGTTTATCGCGGCAGGGAACAGATACGCAGTATTTT.

CDR3 in DNA: TGTGCCAGCAGCCCAAGCTCGGGAAAAGCTTTCTTT. Protein: CASSPSSGKAFF. J is TRBJ1-1 and V is TRBV5-6, with D unclear. V shed 4 bases and J shed 9 bases, with 13 bases lying between them. CDR3 size: 12 residues. From germline, CDR1 is SGHDT and CDR2 YYEEEE.

This chain connects TRBV24-1 to TRBJ2-3, with D tentatively TRBD1 (6 bases). V lost 4 bases to trimming and J lost 1 base, with 14 bases between them. Germline V lookup: CDR1 KGHDR, CDR2 SFDVKD. The CDR3 runs to 16 residues. The CDR3 sequence is CATSESPTGRTDTQYF. The DNA of the CDR3 is TGTGCCACCAGTGAATCCCCGACAGGCCGCACAGATACGCAGTATTTT.

This clone has a single count. The V gene is TRBV2, the J gene TRBJ1-4; D is unclear. Germline V gene lookup returns CDR1 SNHLY and CDR2 FYNNEI. The CDR3 contains 15 residues. The V end lost 7 bases, the J end lost 2 bases, and 14 bases lay between the germline ends. In nucleotides, the CDR3 is TGTGCCAGCAATACAGACGGCGCCACTAATGAAAAACTGTTTTTT. Translated: CASNTDGATNEKLFF.

This clone came up a few times. The chain links TRBV21-1 to TRBJ2-7; the D call of TRBD1 is as the table states it, not checked on the DNA. TRBV21-1 is a documented pseudogene. The CDR3 has 13 amino acids. The CDR3 reads CASSQDREIEQYF. The CDR3 region has the DNA TGTGCCAGCAGCCAGGACAGGGAGATCGAGCAGTACTTC.

The chain combines TRBV6-1 with TRBJ1-4; TRBD1 matches at 8 bases. Germline V gene lookup returns CDR1 MNHNS and CDR2 SASEGT. The junction had 1 base not matched to a gene; V was cut back by 2 bases and J by 2 bases. The CDR3 runs to 15 residues. CDR3 in DNA: TGTGCCAGCAGTGAACAGGGGGCCACTAATGAAAAACTGTTTTTT. Amino acids: CASSEQGATNEKLFF.

The rearrangement uses TRBV18 and TRBJ2-3, with TRBD1 as a possible D gene (5 bases). Germline assignment: CDR1 KGHSH and CDR2 LQKENI. CDR3 length: 13 amino acids. V was shortened by 4 bases and J by 8 bases, with 13 bases between the two germline ends. This chain's CDR3 is CASSLDTPVTQYF. In DNA, the CDR3 is TGTGCCAGCTCACTGGACACTCCTGTTACGCAGTATTTT.